The 23 T cell receptor beta chains reported below all come from one sample, sequenced in a study of blood T cell repertoires in COVID-19. TCRdb's table, derived via immunoSEQ multiplex PCR, lists solely in-frame clones and lacks some. Found here are under 150,000 clones, about nine tenths of them singletons; the top ten hold approximately 10%. Sequenced sample: peripheral blood. The receptors come from a middle-aged man with active or convalescent COVID-19.

The rearrangement uses TRBV12-3 or TRBV12-4 and TRBJ1-2; D ambiguous. Trimming removed 6 bases at V and 2 bases at J, with 10 bases between. The CDR3 is 13 residues long. CDR3 protein: CASSEVGNYGYTF. In nucleotides, the CDR3 is TGTGCCAGCAGCGAAGTCGGGAACTATGGCTACACCTTC.

V gene TRBV6-2 or TRBV6-3 combines with J gene TRBJ2-7, with 8 positions matching TRBD1. CDR1 MNHEY and CDR2 SVGEGT come from the germline V gene. There are 15 residues in the CDR3. V was clipped by 0 bases and J by 3 bases; unmatched bases: 4. CDR3 protein: CASSYSRGLFYEQYF. The CDR3 DNA sequence: TGTGCCAGCAGTTACTCCAGGGGGCTTTTCTACGAGCAGTACTTC.

This clone was observed a single time. The chain couples TRBV7-6 to TRBJ1-5; 10 bases align to TRBD1. Trimming removed 2 bases from V and 1 base from J; junction bases left unmatched: 2. The CDR3 is made up of 16 amino acids. Per the germline V gene, CDR1 is SGHVS and CDR2 is FNYEAQ. The CDR3 spells CASSLMGQGSNQPQHF. The DNA of the CDR3 is TGTGCCAGCAGCTTAATGGGACAGGGGAGCAATCAGCCCCAGCATTTT.

This rearrangement joins TRBV7-5 to TRBJ2-7; the table's D call, TRBD2, has no DNA check behind it. TRBV7-5 is a pseudogene segment. CDR3 size: 15 residues. For the CDR3, the DNA is TGTGCCAGAAGCTTGCAGGGATGGAGGGACCACGAGCAGTACTTC. This sequence encodes CARSLQGWRDHEQYF.

The V and J genes are TRBV6-1 and TRBJ2-1; D may be TRBD2 (6 bases). CDR1 and CDR2 from the germline V gene are MNHNS and SASEGT. V was trimmed by 4 bases and J by 0 bases, leaving 13 bases between them. The CDR3 is 16 residues long. As DNA, the CDR3 is TGTGCCAGCAGTGTCGACTTAGCGGCCTCCTACAATGAGCAGTTCTTC. It yields the protein CASSVDLAASYNEQFF.

This chain joins TRBV28 and TRBJ1-5; 10 bases map to TRBD1. Germline-derived CDR1 and CDR2 are MDHEN and SYDVKM. This CDR3 is 14 amino acids long. The ends lost 7 bases at V and 5 bases at J; junction bases unmatched: 5. The CDR3 region is CASIIGTGDQPQHF. DNA for the CDR3: TGTGCCAGCATAATCGGGACAGGGGATCAGCCCCAGCATTTT.

The rearrangement uses TRBV18 and TRBJ1-5; D remains unclear. The CDR3 spans 14 residues. Germline values: CDR1 KGHSH, CDR2 LQKENI. Trimming pared 1 base from V and 0 bases from J, leaving 4 bases between. This CDR3 is CASSPLNSNQPQHF. The CDR3 DNA follows: TGTGCCAGCTCACCACTTAATAGCAATCAGCCCCAGCATTTT.

The chain links TRBV5-6 to TRBJ2-7; a weak D match, TRBD1 (5 bases). V dropped 4 bases and J dropped 0 bases, with 11 bases sitting between them. The CDR3 spans 14 residues. From germline, CDR1 is SGHDT and CDR2 YYEEEE. CDR3 amino acids: CASSHRYISYEQYF. In nucleotides, the CDR3 is TGTGCCAGCAGCCACAGGTACATCTCCTACGAGCAGTACTTC. Using reference TRBV5-6 and TRBJ2-7 for the parts outside the CDR3, the full variable domain is DAGVTQSPTHLIKTRGQQVTLRCSPKSGHDTVSWYQQALGQGPQFIFQYYEEEERQRGNFPDRFSGHQFPNYSSELNVNALLLGDSALYLCASSHRYISYEQYFGPGTRLTVT.

V and J are TRBV10-3 and TRBJ2-7; 8 bases align to TRBD2. Germline loops: CDR1 ENHRY, CDR2 SYGVKD. V lost 0 bases to trimming and J lost 2 bases; unmatched junction nucleotides: 0. This CDR3 has 14 amino acids. The CDR3 here is CAISESSGTYEQYF. The CDR3 DNA sequence: TGTGCCATCAGTGAGTCTAGCGGGACCTACGAGCAGTACTTC.

The rearrangement links TRBV28 to TRBJ1-1; D gene ambiguous. CDR1 is MDHEN and CDR2 is SYDVKM in the germline V gene. V was trimmed by 5 bases and J by 0 bases, leaving 13 bases between them. The CDR3 extends over 15 amino acids. CDR3 in amino acids: CASSPRSGMNTEAFF. The CDR3 DNA reads TGTGCCAGCAGTCCTCGGTCCGGTATGAACACTGAAGCTTTCTTT.

The chain combines TRBV30 with TRBJ2-5; 8 positions agree with TRBD2. The CDR3 spans 17 residues. Germline trimming cut 0 bases from V and 2 bases from J; bases unmatched to any gene: 11. Germline loops: CDR1 GTSNPN, CDR2 SVGIG (reference sequence). The CDR3 protein is CAWSVRRTSRRQETQYF. As DNA, the CDR3 is TGTGCCTGGAGTGTTAGGAGGACTAGCCGACGACAAGAGACCCAGTACTTC.

The chain is built from TRBV5-1 and TRBJ2-3; D unresolved. Germline CDR1 and CDR2: SGHRS and YFSETQ. V was shortened by 4 bases and J by 6 bases, with 12 bases between the two germline ends. This CDR3 contains 13 residues. The CDR3: CASSPRIGDTQYF. The CDR3 bases are TGCGCCAGCAGCCCCAGGATCGGCGATACGCAGTATTTT.

The chain has TRBV9 and TRBJ2-5; 16 nucleotides agree with TRBD2. Germline V gene data show CDR1 as SGDLS and CDR2 as YYNGEE. V dropped 2 bases and J dropped 4; count of bases not matched to a gene: 2. The CDR3 contains 16 residues. For the CDR3, the DNA is TGTGCCAGCAGCGTGGGACTAGCGGGGGGGGCAGAGACCCAGTACTTC. Its translation: CASSVGLAGGAETQYF.

This chain links TRBV5-1 with TRBJ1-1, with 10 bases fitting TRBD1. V trimming: 0 bases; J trimming: 7 bases; junction bases outside the gene matches: 6. The CDR3 runs 15 residues. The germline V gene encodes CDR1 SGHRS and CDR2 YFSETQ. The CDR3 spells CASSLGQGAQGEAFF. The CDR3 nucleotides read TGCGCCAGCAGCTTGGGACAGGGGGCTCAGGGTGAAGCTTTCTTT. The full variable domain, with the rest looked up from reference TRBV5-1 and TRBJ1-1, is KAGVTQTPRYLIKTRGQQVTLSCSPISGHRSVSWYQQTPGQGLQFLFEYFSETQRNKGNFPGRFSGRQFSNSRSEMNVSTLELGDSALYLCASSLGQGAQGEAFFGQGTRLTVV.

CDR3 sequence reads: CASSDRTGLREYF. In nucleotides, the CDR3 is TGTGCCAGTAGTGACCGGACAGGGCTTAGGGAGTACTTC. The chain recombines TRBV19 with TRBJ2-4; the match to TRBD1 covers 8 bases. The CDR3 is 13 residues long. In germline, CDR1 is LNHDA, CDR2 SQIVND (reference sequence). J lost 14 bases, V lost 5 bases, and 11 bases had no gene match.

The chain joins TRBV28 to TRBJ1-2; D perhaps matches TRBD1 (5 bases). V lost 1 base and J lost 8, with 11 bases in between. The CDR3 is 13 residues long. Germline CDR1 is MDHEN and CDR2 is SYDVKM. The CDR3 coding sequence is TGTGCCAGCAGTTTATTCGGGGGGAACGGCTACACCTTC. It codes for CASSLFGGNGYTF.

The chain couples TRBV2 to TRBJ1-6; the match to TRBD1 covers 8 bases. Germline V gives CDR1 SNHLY, CDR2 FYNNEI. CDR3 size: 15 residues. The ends lost 1 base at V and 8 bases at J; junction bases unmatched: 4. CDR3 nucleotides: TGTGCCAGCAGTGAAGAAGCAGGGGGCGATTCACCCCTCCACTTT. Encoded protein: CASSEEAGGDSPLHF.

This clone was found many times. The J gene is TRBJ1-5, the V gene TRBV2; no firm D call. Germline lookup yields CDR1 SNHLY and CDR2 FYNNEI. The CDR3 is 15 amino acids. Trimming removed 8 bases from V and 0 bases from J, with 14 bases in between. CDR3 region: CASRRTPNSNQPQHF. Here the CDR3 DNA reads TGTGCCAGCCGTAGGACTCCTAATAGCAATCAGCCCCAGCATTTT.

The chain combines TRBV19 with TRBJ2-7, with TRBD2 matching over 12 bases. Germline loops: CDR1 LNHDA, CDR2 SQIVND (reference sequence). Losses at the gene ends were 8 bases for V and 2 bases for J; bases not matched to a gene: 4. The CDR3 is 14 residues long. The DNA of the CDR3 is TGTGCCAGTCGGAGGACTAGCGGGACCTACGAGCAGTACTTC. Residues: CASRRTSGTYEQYF. The variable domain in full, completed from reference TRBV19 and TRBJ2-7, reads DGGITQSPKYLFRKEGQNVTLSCEQNLNHDAMYWYRQDPGQGLRLIYYSQIVNDFQKGDIAEGYSVSREKKESFPLTVTSAQKNPTAFYLCASRRTSGTYEQYFGPGTRLTVT.

The chain has TRBV27 and TRBJ2-7; the D gene is possibly TRBD1 (6 bases). CDR3 length: 14 residues. Germline values: CDR1 MNHEY, CDR2 SMNVEV (reference sequence). The germline V and J ends were trimmed by 6 bases and 5 bases, with 17 bases remaining between them. The CDR3 DNA sequence: TGTGCCAGCAGCGTACGAAGGACAGCGAACGAGCAGTACTTC. This sequence encodes CASSVRRTANEQYF.

The chain couples TRBV3-1 (or the pseudogene TRBV3-2) to TRBJ2-5; 10 bases are a match to TRBD2. The CDR3 contains 15 residues. Germline V gives CDR1 LGHDT, CDR2 YNNKEL (reference sequence). V shed 6 bases, J shed 5 bases, and the junction held 9 bases outside the gene matches. As DNA, the CDR3 is TGTGCCAGCAGGCAGGGACTAGCGACCCCCGAGACCCAGTACTTC. Its translation is CASRQGLATPETQYF.

The chain carries TRBV7-9 and TRBJ2-1, with 13 bases that match TRBD2. CDR1 is SEHNR and CDR2 is FQNEAQ in the germline V gene (reference sequence). This CDR3 comprises 16 residues. V lost 4 bases, J lost 4 bases, and 4 bases stayed unmatched. CDR3 protein: CASSSKLAGGYNEQFF. CDR3 coding DNA: TGTGCCAGCAGCTCCAAACTAGCGGGAGGGTACAATGAGCAGTTCTTC.

V is TRBV19 and J is TRBJ2-7; 7 nucleotides agree with TRBD1. The CDR3 spans 16 residues. Germline values: CDR1 LNHDA, CDR2 SQIVND (reference sequence). V was clipped by 1 base and J by 2 bases; unmatched bases: 8. The DNA of the CDR3 is TGTGCCAGTAGTATAGGGGATAGACAGGGCCCCTACGAGCAGTACTTC. Translated: CASSIGDRQGPYEQYF.